What follows describes a single T cell receptor (beta chain). What it recognizes is unknown. Trimming took off 0 bases at V and 7 bases at J, with 12 bases between the two ends. Germline values: CDR1 SNHLY, CDR2 FYNNEI. This CDR3 is built from 14 residues. Using immunoSEQ multiplex PCR, the repertoire was profiled, and TCRdb retains in-frame clones only, with some absent. Here the sample spans 50,000 to 60,000 clones, nearly 70% being singletons. This specimen belongs to a study of CD4+ T cells in melanoma. Overall study results and limits: A reported correlation linked neoantigen-specific CD4+ T cells to CD8+, macrophage and B cell function. Neoantigen-specific CD4+ T cells in melanoma reportedly had diverse differentiation states.

Source material: tumor tissue. The rearrangement uses TRBV2 and TRBJ1-2; the D is unclear. This TCR came from a human donor with melanoma. CDR3 in amino acids: CASSEAGGSGGYTF. In DNA form, the CDR3 reads TGTGCCAGCAGTGAAGCAGGAGGGTCGGGTGGCTACACCTTC.